These 6 T cell receptor beta chains originate from one sample sequenced in a study of blood T cell repertoires in COVID-19. TCRdb's copy holds only in-frame clones and misses some; the assay was immunoSEQ multiplex PCR. The sample holds over 450,000 clones, around 90% seen once. Input material: peripheral blood. These receptors came from a woman in her fifties or sixties with COVID-19, enrolled during active disease.

The chain has TRBV9 and TRBJ1-1; D not resolved. Germline-derived CDR1 and CDR2 are SGDLS and YYNGEE. The CDR3 length is 15 residues. V lost 0 bases to trimming and J lost 0 bases, with 9 bases between them. The CDR3 region has the DNA TGTGCCAGCAGCGTAGGATCCAGAATGAACACTGAAGCTTTCTTT. It encodes CASSVGSRMNTEAFF.

The table lists this clone with a few counts. The chain carries TRBV6-5 and TRBJ1-2, with D maybe TRBD1 (6 bases). Germline V gives CDR1 MNHEY, CDR2 SVGAGI. The CDR3 consists of 14 residues. Trimming took 6 bases from V and 4 from J, leaving 15 bases between them. For the CDR3, the DNA is TGTGCCAGCAGACAGGGTGACGGCGCCTATGGCTACACCTTC. This sequence encodes CASRQGDGAYGYTF.

The J gene is TRBJ2-3, the V gene TRBV10-3; D gene unclear. The ends were cut back, 9 bases at V and 5 bases at J, with 9 bases in the middle. This CDR3 is built from 11 residues. In germline, CDR1 is ENHRY, CDR2 SYGVKD. The CDR3 coding sequence is TGTGCCATTAGTATCAGAGATACGCAGTATTTT. Translation gives CAISIRDTQYF.

J is TRBJ2-3 and V is TRBV10-2, with unresolved D. This CDR3 comprises 14 residues. Germline V CDR1 and CDR2: WSHSY, SAAADI. The V end lost 2 bases, the J end lost 2 bases, and 8 bases lay between the germline ends. Written as DNA, the CDR3 is TGCGCCAGCAGTGAGCGGTTTGTCACAGATACGCAGTATTTT. It specifies CASSERFVTDTQYF.

DNA of the CDR3: TGTGCCAGCAGAGGGGGACATATTTCATCTGAAGCTTTCTTT. As protein: CASRGGHISSEAFF. V usage is TRBV6-5 and J usage is TRBJ1-1; tentatively, D is TRBD1 (6 bases). This CDR3 contains 14 residues. V was clipped by 6 bases and J by 6 bases, with 17 bases between them. The V gene's germline CDR1 is MNHEY and CDR2 SVGAGI.

The rearrangement joins TRBV6-1 to TRBJ1-5; 8 positions match TRBD1. Germline CDR1 MNHNS, CDR2 SASEGT. The CDR3 sequence is 14 residues long. Trimming took 3 bases from V and 6 from J; bases not matched to a gene: 4. The CDR3 spells CASSEDRVGQPQHF. The DNA of the CDR3 is TGTGCCAGCAGTGAGGACAGGGTAGGTCAGCCCCAGCATTTT.